These T cell receptor beta chains were read from a single sample in a study of cytomegalovirus exposure and HLA in healthy donors. Clones were sequenced by immunoSEQ multiplex PCR, and TCRdb holds only the in-frame ones, with some missing. The sample has around 140,000 clones, about four fifths seen once. Sequencing was done on a sample of PBMCs. Receptor source: a man aged 40-49 years in good health and CMV-seronegative. Both conserved end residues are part of each CDR3. The order of the fields is D gene, V gene, J gene, clone size, CDR3 DNA, CDR3 protein. A D gene is named only where the DNA matches it firmly. Part of the rows lack a size; the others show once, few, many or a class for expanded clones.

NA	TRBV18	TRBJ1-2	NA	TGTGCCAGCTCACCCAGCGGGACCAACTATGGCTACACCTTC	CASSPSGTNYGYTF
TRBD2	TRBV6-4	TRBJ2-5	NA	TGTGCCAGCAGTGTAACTAGCGGGGGGCAAGAGACCCAGTACTTC	CASSVTSGGQETQYF
NA	TRBV28	TRBJ1-1	NA	TGTGCCAGCAGTTTGCCAGGGCGGTTGAACACTGAAGCTTTCTTT	CASSLPGRLNTEAFF
NA	TRBV5-1	TRBJ2-6	NA	TGCGCCAGCAGCTCGGAGGGGTTTTCTGGGGCCAACGTCCTGACTTTC	CASSSEGFSGANVLTF
TRBD1	TRBV29-1	TRBJ1-2	NA	TGCAGCGTTGAAGAACCGGACAGGGGATATTATTATGGCTACACCTTC	CSVEEPDRGYYYGYTF
TRBD2	TRBV7-2	TRBJ2-7	NA	TGTGCCAGCAGCTTAGACGAGACTAGCGGTTCCTACGAGCAGTACTTC	CASSLDETSGSYEQYF
NA	TRBV4-1	TRBJ2-3	NA	TGCGCCAGCAGCCAAGTAGGCACAGATACGCAGTATTTT	CASSQVGTDTQYF
TRBD1	TRBV7-6	TRBJ2-2	NA	TGTGCCAGCAGCTCTTTGACCAGGGGGCTAACCGGGGAGCTGTTTTTT	CASSSLTRGLTGELFF
NA	TRBV6-5	TRBJ1-3	few	TGTGCCAGCAGTTACTCGATCCCCAGCTCGGAGAACACCATATATTTT	CASSYSIPSSENTIYF
NA	TRBV7-2	TRBJ1-1	NA	TGTGCCAGCAGCCGCCCCGGGTTGAACACTGAAGCTTTCTTT	CASSRPGLNTEAFF
NA	TRBV19	TRBJ1-1	NA	TGTGCCAGTAGTATAGGGTTTGGGCCCGGTACCGGGGAGGGAGCTTTCTTT	CASSIGFGPGTGEGAFF
TRBD1	TRBV10-1	TRBJ2-7	NA	TGCGCCAGCAGTGGGGCCGGGACAGGGCAATACGAGCAGTACTTC	CASSGAGTGQYEQYF
TRBD1	TRBV19	TRBJ1-1	NA	TGTGCCAGTAGTTCCCCGGGACAGTCGAACACTGAAGCTTTCTTT	CASSSPGQSNTEAFF
TRBD1	TRBV7-6	TRBJ1-1	NA	TGTGCCAGCAGCTTTCACAGGGGTGGGGTGAACACTGAAGCTTTCTTT	CASSFHRGGVNTEAFF
NA	TRBV4-3	TRBJ2-1	NA	TGCGCCAGCAGCCAATCTATACTGAATGAGCAGTTCTTC	CASSQSILNEQFF
NA	TRBV9	TRBJ2-1	few	TGTGCCAGCAGCGGGACAGGTGGGAGGAATGAGCAGTTCTTC	CASSGTGGRNEQFF
TRBD1	TRBV6-5	TRBJ1-2	NA	TGTGCCAGCAAACGGCCGGGACAGGGGTTTTACACCTTC	CASKRPGQGFYTF
NA	TRBV21-1	TRBJ1-2	NA	TGTGCCAGCACCGGGAAGTGTTGCTATGGCTACACCTTC	CASTGKCCYGYTF
NA	TRBV2	TRBJ2-5	NA	TGTGCCAGCAGTGCCCCGGGGACAAGGGAGACCCAGTACTTC	CASSAPGTRETQYF
TRBD1	TRBV2	TRBJ1-2	NA	TGTGCCAGCAGTGAACCGGACAGGGGAAAAGGCTACACCTTC	CASSEPDRGKGYTF
TRBD1	TRBV5-8	TRBJ1-4	NA	TGTGCCAGCAGTGACCGGGACAGAAATGAAAAACTGTTTTTT	CASSDRDRNEKLFF
NA	TRBV9	TRBJ2-3	NA	TGTGCCAGCAGCGTAGGTATAGATACGCAGTATTTT	CASSVGIDTQYF
NA	TRBV18	TRBJ2-1	NA	TGTGCCAGCTCACAACGGAGCCCCCACAATGAGCAGTTCTTC	CASSQRSPHNEQFF
NA	TRBV10-3	TRBJ2-7	NA	TGTGCCATCAGTGGATCGACAGGTCTCTCGTCGGGTGAGCAGTACTTC	CAISGSTGLSSGEQYF
NA	TRBV7-9	TRBJ1-1	once	TGTGCCAGCAGCTTTTTCTCCACTGAAGCTTTCTTT	CASSFFSTEAFF
TRBD1	TRBV6-5	TRBJ1-2	NA	TGTGCCAGCAGTTACTCATCCGGGACAGCCAACTATGGCTACACCTTC	CASSYSSGTANYGYTF
NA	TRBV9	TRBJ1-4	NA	TGTGCCAGCAGCATTACTGTGGGGGGTGAAAAACTGTTTTTT	CASSITVGGEKLFF
NA	TRBV11-3	TRBJ2-5	NA	TGTGCCAGCAGCCCCCCGTGGGGTAGCGCTTTCAAAGAGACCCAGTACTTC	CASSPPWGSAFKETQYF
TRBD1	TRBV5-5	TRBJ2-1	NA	TGTGCCAGCAGCTTGGCGGGGACAGCCAATGAGCAGTTCTTC	CASSLAGTANEQFF
NA	TRBV6-1	TRBJ1-5	few	TGTGCCAGCAGTGAAGATATGAGGGAGGGACGCAATCAGCCCCAGCATTTT	CASSEDMREGRNQPQHF
TRBD1	TRBV5-6	TRBJ1-4	few	TGTGCCAGCAGCTTCGGACAGGGTCGGGAAAAACTGTTTTTT	CASSFGQGREKLFF
NA	TRBV4-1	TRBJ1-1	NA	TGCGCCAGCAGCCAAGATTCGGGAAAGAACACTGAAGCTTTCTTT	CASSQDSGKNTEAFF
TRBD1	TRBV18	TRBJ2-7	NA	TGTGCCAGCTCACCACTGCCTGGGACAGAGTACGAGCAGTACTTC	CASSPLPGTEYEQYF
TRBD2	TRBV6-1	TRBJ2-5	once	TGTGCCAGCAGTCTAGCGGGGGCCACTCAAGAGACCCAGTACTTC	CASSLAGATQETQYF
NA	TRBV9	TRBJ1-6	NA	TGTGCCAGCAGCGTAGTTGGGGGGGATAATTCACCCCTCCACTTT	CASSVVGGDNSPLHF
NA	TRBV19	TRBJ1-4	NA	TGTGCCAGTAGTAAGAGATCAACTAATGAAAAACTGTTTTTT	CASSKRSTNEKLFF
NA	TRBV29-1	TRBJ2-3	NA	TGCAGCGTTGAAGGGGGAGACACAGATACGCAGTATTTT	CSVEGGDTDTQYF
NA	TRBV4-3	TRBJ1-1	NA	TGCGCCAGCAGCCAATTAGTTATGAACACTGAAGCTTTCTTT	CASSQLVMNTEAFF
NA	TRBV29-1	TRBJ2-3	NA	TGCAGCGTTGATTACCCTTCGGATAGATCGGTTGAGGCAGATACGCAGTATTTT	CSVDYPSDRSVEADTQYF
NA	TRBV12-5	TRBJ2-1	NA	TGTGCTAGTGACCCGGGAGCCAATGAGCAGTTCTTC	CASDPGANEQFF
TRBD2	TRBV27	TRBJ2-5	NA	TGTGCCAGTAAAGCGGGGGGGCGGGGTCGGTGGGAGACCCAGTACTTC	CASKAGGRGRWETQYF
TRBD1	TRBV5-6	TRBJ2-2	NA	TGTGCCAGCAGCTCGTGGGGGACAGGGAACACCGGGGAGCTGTTTTTT	CASSSWGTGNTGELFF
TRBD1	TRBV5-6	TRBJ1-1	NA	TGTGCCAGCAGCTTCCGGGACAGGGTGATTGAAGCTTTCTTT	CASSFRDRVIEAFF
TRBD1	TRBV7-9	TRBJ2-7	NA	TGTGCCAGCAGCTCGACCGGGACAGGTCCCTACGAGCAGTACTTC	CASSSTGTGPYEQYF
TRBD1	TRBV9	TRBJ1-2	NA	TGTGCCAGCAGCGGAGGTAGACAGGGGGTACGGTATGGCTACACCTTC	CASSGGRQGVRYGYTF
NA	TRBV6-6	TRBJ2-7	few	TGTGCCAGCAGGCCAGGTCCCTACGAGCAGTACTTC	CASRPGPYEQYF
NA	TRBV7-6	TRBJ1-4	NA	TGTGCCAGCAGCTCTACGAGGGGGATTAACAATGAAAAACTGTTTTTT	CASSSTRGINNEKLFF
NA	TRBV11-2	TRBJ2-7	once	TGTGCCAGCAGCCGAGGGTCCTACGAGCAGTACTTC	CASSRGSYEQYF
TRBD1	TRBV7-9	TRBJ2-5	NA	TGTGCCAGCAGCCCACGACAGGGGGGAACGCGGGAGACCCAGTACTTC	CASSPRQGGTRETQYF
TRBD1	TRBV14	TRBJ2-1	NA	TGTGCCAGCAGCCAAGACTACAGGGGGCTTACAACTGAGCAGTTCTTC	CASSQDYRGLTTEQFF
NA	TRBV21-1	TRBJ2-5	NA	TGTGCCAGCAGCAAAGCGGAGGTAGGATGGTCGGAGACCCAGTACTTC	CASSKAEVGWSETQYF
NA	TRBV5-1	TRBJ2-5	once	TGCGCCAGCAGCTTGGAGGCAGGGGCGGTAGAGACCCAGTACTTC	CASSLEAGAVETQYF
NA	TRBV28	TRBJ2-7	NA	TGTGCCAGCAGTTATCTCTACGAGCAGTACTTC	CASSYLYEQYF
NA	TRBV4-1	TRBJ1-2	few	TGCGCCAGCAGCCAAGAGGGCCTTAACTATGGCTACACCTTC	CASSQEGLNYGYTF
TRBD1	TRBV6-5	TRBJ1-3	few	TGTGCCAGCAGTTACTCGGGTGGGACAGCTGGAAACACCATATATTTT	CASSYSGGTAGNTIYF